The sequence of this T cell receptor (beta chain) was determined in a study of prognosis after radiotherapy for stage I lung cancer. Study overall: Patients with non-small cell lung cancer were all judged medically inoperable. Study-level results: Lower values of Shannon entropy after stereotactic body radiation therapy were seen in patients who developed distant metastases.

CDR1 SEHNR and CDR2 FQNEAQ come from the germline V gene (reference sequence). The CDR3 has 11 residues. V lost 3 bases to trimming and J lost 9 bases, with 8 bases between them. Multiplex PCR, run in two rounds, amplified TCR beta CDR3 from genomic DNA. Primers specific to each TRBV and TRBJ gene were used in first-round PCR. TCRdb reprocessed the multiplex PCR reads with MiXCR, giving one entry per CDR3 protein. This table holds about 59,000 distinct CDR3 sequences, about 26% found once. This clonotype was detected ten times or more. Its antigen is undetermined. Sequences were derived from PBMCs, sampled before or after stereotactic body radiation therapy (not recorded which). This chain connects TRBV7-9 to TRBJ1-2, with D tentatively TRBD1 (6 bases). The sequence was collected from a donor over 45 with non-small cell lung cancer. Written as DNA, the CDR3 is TGTGCCAGCAGCTTCACAGGGAGCTACACCTTC. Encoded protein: CASSFTGSYTF.